This T cell receptor beta chain was found in a study of T-cell reconstitution after alpha-beta-depleted transplantation in children. The CDR3 spans 19 residues. Losses at the gene ends were 3 bases for V and 8 bases for J; bases not matched to a gene: 19. The germline V gene has CDR1 SGHAT and CDR2 FQDESV (reference sequence). As for this clonotype: Its cognate antigen is unknown.

Unique molecular identifiers were used in preparing the TCRbeta library. TCRdb itself ran the PCR reads through MiXCR, one entry per CDR3 protein. The data hold fewer than 750,000 distinct CDR3 sequences, with 20% to 25% observed a single time. Study results and caveats: From newly produced T cells came most of the T-cell counts and diversity one year after transplant. Some patients' high day-60 TCRbeta diversity was attributed to recipient cells surviving conditioning. Several hundred rapidly expanded clones from non-depleted graft cells reportedly supplied alpha-beta T cells about two months post-transplant.

J is TRBJ2-1 and V is TRBV11-1; 10 bases are shared with TRBD1. The source material was PBMCs, mostly from graft donor cells, sampled 360 days after TCRalphabeta/CD19-depleted stem cell transplant. The source of this sequence is a boy under two years old who had a stem cell transplant for acute myeloid leukemia, so the T cells may come from the graft donor. In DNA, the CDR3 is TGTGCCAGCAGCTTCCGCCAATTCCTTAACCCGGGACAGGGGTATGAGCAGTTCTTC. As protein: CASSFRQFLNPGQGYEQFF.